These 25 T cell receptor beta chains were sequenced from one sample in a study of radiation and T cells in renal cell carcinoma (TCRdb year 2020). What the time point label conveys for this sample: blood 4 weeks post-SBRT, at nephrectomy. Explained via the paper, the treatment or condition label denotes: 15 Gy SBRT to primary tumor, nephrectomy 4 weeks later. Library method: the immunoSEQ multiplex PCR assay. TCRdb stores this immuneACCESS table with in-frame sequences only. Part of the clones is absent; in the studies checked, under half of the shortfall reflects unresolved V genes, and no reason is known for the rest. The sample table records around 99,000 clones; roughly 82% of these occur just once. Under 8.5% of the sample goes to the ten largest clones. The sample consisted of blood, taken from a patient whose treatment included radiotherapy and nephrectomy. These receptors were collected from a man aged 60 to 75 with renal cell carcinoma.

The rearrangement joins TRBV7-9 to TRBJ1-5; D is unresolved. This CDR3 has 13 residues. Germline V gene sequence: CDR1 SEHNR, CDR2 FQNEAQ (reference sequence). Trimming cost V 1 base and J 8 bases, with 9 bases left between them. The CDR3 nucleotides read TGTGCCAGCAGCTTAGGAGGGTTAAAGCCCCAGCATTTT. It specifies CASSLGGLKPQHF.

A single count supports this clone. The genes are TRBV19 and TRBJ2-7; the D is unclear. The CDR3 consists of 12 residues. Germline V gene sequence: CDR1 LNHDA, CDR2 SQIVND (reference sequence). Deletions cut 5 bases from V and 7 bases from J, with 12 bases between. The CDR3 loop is CASSVPDREQYF. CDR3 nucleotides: TGTGCCAGTAGTGTGCCCGATCGGGAGCAGTACTTC. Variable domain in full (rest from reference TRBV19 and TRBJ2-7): DGGITQSPKYLFRKEGQNVTLSCEQNLNHDAMYWYRQDPGQGLRLIYYSQIVNDFQKGDIAEGYSVSREKKESFPLTVTSAQKNPTAFYLCASSVPDREQYFGPGTRLTVT.

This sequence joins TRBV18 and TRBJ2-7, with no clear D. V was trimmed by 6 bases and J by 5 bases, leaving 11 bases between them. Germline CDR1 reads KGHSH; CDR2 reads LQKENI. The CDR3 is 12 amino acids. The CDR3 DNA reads TGTGCCAGCTCGGCTCTCCACGACGAGCAGTACTTC. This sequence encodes CASSALHDEQYF.

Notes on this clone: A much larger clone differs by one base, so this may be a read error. CDR3: CASSFTGELFF. CDR3 nucleotides: TGCGCCAGCAGCTTTACCGGGGAGCTGTTTTTT. The rearrangement uses TRBV5-1 and TRBJ2-2; D remains ambiguous. V lost 2 bases and J 5 bases, leaving 1 base between the germline ends. The CDR3 extends over 11 amino acids. The germline gives CDR1 SGHRS, CDR2 YFSETQ.

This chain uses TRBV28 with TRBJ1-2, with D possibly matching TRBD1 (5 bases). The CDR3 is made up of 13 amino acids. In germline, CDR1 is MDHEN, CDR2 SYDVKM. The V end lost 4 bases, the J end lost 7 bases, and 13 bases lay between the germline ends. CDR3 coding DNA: TGTGCCAGCAGTTCCACCGTAACAGGTGGCTACACCTTC. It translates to CASSSTVTGGYTF.

The CDR3 protein is CASSGARKGEAFF. The CDR3 region has the DNA TGTGCCAGCAGCGGAGCAAGGAAGGGTGAAGCTTTCTTT. The chain couples TRBV7-8 to TRBJ1-1; unclear D gene. The CDR3 contains 13 residues. Trimming removed 5 bases from V and 7 bases from J, with 14 bases in between. The germline V gene has CDR1 SGHVS and CDR2 FQNEAQ.

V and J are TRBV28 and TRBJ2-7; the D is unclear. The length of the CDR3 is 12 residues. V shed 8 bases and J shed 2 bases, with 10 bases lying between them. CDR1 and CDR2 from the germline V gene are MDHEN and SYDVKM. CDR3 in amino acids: CASALSPYEQYF. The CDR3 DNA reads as TGTGCCAGCGCCTTATCCCCCTACGAGCAGTACTTC.

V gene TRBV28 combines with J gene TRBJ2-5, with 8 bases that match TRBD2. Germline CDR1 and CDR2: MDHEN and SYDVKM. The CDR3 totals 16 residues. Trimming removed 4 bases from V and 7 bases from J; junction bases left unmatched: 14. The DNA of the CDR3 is TGTGCCAGCAGTTCCCCCCCGGCGGGGGGTGTCGGGACCCAGTACTTC. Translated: CASSSPPAGGVGTQYF.

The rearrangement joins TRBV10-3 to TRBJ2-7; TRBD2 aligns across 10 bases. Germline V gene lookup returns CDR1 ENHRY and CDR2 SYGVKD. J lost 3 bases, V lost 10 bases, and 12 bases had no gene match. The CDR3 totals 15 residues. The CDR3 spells CATSGPSGSSYEQYF. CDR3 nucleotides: TGTGCCACCTCAGGTCCTAGCGGGAGTAGCTACGAGCAGTACTTC.

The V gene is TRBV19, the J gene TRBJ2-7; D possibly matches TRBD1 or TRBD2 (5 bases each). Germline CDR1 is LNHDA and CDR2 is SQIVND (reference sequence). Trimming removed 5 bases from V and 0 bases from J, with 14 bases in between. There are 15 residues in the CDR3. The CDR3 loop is CASSQRDGSSYEQYF. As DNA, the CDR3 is TGTGCCAGTAGTCAACGGGACGGAAGCTCCTACGAGCAGTACTTC.

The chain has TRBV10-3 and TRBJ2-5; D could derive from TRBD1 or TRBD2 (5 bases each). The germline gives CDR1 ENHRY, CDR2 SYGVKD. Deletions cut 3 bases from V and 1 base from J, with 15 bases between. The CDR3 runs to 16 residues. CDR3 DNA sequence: TGTGCCATCAGTGATTGGGGGAGTGGGTTCCAAGAGACCCAGTACTTC. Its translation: CAISDWGSGFQETQYF.

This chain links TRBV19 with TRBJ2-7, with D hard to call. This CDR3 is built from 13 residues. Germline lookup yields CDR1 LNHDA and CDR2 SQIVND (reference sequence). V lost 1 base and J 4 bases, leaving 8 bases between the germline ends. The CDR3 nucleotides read TGTGCCAGTAGTATAGCAAAGGGTTACGAGCAGTACTTC. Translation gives CASSIAKGYEQYF.

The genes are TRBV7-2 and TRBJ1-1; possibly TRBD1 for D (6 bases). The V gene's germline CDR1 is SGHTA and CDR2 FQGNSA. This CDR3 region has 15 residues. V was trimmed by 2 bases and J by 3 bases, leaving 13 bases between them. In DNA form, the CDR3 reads TGTGCCAGCAGCTTAACGGGGGCGACGGACACTGAAGCTTTCTTT. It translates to CASSLTGATDTEAFF.

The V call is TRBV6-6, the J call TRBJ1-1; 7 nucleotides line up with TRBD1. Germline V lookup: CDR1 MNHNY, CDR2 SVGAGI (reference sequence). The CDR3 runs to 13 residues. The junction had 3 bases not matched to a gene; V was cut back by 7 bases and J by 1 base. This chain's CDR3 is CASKQGRNTEAFF. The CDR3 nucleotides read TGTGCCAGCAAACAGGGGAGGAACACTGAAGCTTTCTTT.

CDR3 sequence reads: CASSETSGANTGELFF. As DNA, the CDR3 is TGTGCCAGCAGTGAGACTAGCGGTGCGAACACCGGGGAGCTGTTTTTT. The chain has TRBV27 and TRBJ2-2; 9 bases are shared with TRBD2. Trimming took 5 bases from V and 0 from J; bases not matched to a gene: 4. CDR1 and CDR2 (germline): MNHEY, SMNVEV (reference sequence). This CDR3 contains 16 residues.

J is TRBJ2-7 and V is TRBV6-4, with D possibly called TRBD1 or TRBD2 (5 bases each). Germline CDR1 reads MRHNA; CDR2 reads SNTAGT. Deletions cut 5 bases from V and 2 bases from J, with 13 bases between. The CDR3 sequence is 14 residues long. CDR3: CASSCRDATYEQYF. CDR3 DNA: TGTGCCAGCAGTTGTAGGGACGCCACCTACGAGCAGTACTTC.

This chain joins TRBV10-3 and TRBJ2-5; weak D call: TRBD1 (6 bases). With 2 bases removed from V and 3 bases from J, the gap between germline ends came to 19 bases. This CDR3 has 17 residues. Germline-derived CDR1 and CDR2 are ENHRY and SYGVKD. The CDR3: CAISEGPGHRREETQYF. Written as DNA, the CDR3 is TGTGCCATCAGTGAGGGACCGGGACACCGAAGGGAAGAGACCCAGTACTTC.

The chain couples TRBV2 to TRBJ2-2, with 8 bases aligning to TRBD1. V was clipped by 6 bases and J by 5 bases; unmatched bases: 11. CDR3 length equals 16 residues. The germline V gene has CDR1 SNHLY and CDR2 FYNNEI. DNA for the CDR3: TGTGCCAGCAGCCTCTACAGGGGGACGATGACCGGGGAGCTGTTTTTT. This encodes CASSLYRGTMTGELFF.

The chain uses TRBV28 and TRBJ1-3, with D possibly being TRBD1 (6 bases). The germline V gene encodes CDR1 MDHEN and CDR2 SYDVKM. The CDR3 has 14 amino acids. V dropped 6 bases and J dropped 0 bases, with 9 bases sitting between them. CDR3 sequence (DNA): TGTGCCAGCAGAAGGGGGAGCTCTGGAAACACCATATATTTT. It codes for CASRRGSSGNTIYF.

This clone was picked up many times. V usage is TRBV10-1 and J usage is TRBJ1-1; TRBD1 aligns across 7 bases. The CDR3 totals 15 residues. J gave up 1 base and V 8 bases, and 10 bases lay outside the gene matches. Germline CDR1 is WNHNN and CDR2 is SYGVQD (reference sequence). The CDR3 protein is CASSYYRGRNTEAFF. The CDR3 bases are TGCGCCAGCTCCTATTACAGGGGTCGGAACACTGAAGCTTTCTTT.

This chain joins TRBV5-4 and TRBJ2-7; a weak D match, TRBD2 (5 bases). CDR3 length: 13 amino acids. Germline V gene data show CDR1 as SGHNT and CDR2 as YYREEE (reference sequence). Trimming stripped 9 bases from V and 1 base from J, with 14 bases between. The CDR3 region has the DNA TGTGCCACCTCCCCGGGAAATTCCTACGAGCAGTACTTC. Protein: CATSPGNSYEQYF. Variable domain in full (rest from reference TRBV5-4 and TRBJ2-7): ETGVTQSPTHLIKTRGQQVTLRCSSQSGHNTVSWYQQALGQGPQFIFQYYREEENGRGNFPPRFSGLQFPNYSSELNVNALELDDSALYLCATSPGNSYEQYFGPGTRLTVT.

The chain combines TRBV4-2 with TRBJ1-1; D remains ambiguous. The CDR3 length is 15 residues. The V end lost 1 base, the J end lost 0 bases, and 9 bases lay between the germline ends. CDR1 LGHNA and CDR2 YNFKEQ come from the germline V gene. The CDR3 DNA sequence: TGTGCCAGCAGCCAAGTGAACACCCTGAACACTGAAGCTTTCTTT. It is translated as CASSQVNTLNTEAFF.

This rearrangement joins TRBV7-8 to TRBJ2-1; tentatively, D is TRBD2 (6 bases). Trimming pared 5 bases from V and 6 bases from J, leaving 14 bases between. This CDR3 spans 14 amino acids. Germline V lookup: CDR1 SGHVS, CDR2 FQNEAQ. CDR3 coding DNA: TGTGCCAGCAGCCAGGGACCCGGGGGCAATGAGCAGTTCTTC. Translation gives CASSQGPGGNEQFF.

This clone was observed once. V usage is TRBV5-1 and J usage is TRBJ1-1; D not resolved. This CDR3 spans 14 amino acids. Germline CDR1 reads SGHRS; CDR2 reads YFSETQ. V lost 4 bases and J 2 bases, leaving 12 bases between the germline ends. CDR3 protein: CASSPRADNTEAFF. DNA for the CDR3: TGCGCCAGCAGCCCCCGCGCGGATAACACTGAAGCTTTCTTT.

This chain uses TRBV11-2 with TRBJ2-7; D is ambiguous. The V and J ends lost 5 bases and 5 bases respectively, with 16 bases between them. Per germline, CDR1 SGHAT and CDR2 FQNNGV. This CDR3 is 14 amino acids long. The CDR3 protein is CASSAIGGLNEQYF. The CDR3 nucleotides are TGTGCCAGCAGCGCCATAGGTGGCCTAAACGAGCAGTACTTC.